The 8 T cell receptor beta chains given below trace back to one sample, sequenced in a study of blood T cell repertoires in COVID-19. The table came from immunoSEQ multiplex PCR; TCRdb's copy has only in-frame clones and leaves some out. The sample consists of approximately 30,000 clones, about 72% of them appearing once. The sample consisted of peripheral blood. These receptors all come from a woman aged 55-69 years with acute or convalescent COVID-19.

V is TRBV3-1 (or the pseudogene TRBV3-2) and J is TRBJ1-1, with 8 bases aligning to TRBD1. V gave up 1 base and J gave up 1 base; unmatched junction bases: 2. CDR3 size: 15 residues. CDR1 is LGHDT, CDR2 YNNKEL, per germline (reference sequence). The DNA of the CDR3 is TGTGCCAGCAGCCAAGGGACAGGGAGGAACACTGAAGCTTTCTTT. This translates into CASSQGTGRNTEAFF.

The CDR3 DNA is TGTGCCAGCAGCCAATTTTTTACAGGGGGCAATCAGCCCCAGCATTTT. It encodes CASSQFFTGGNQPQHF. The V and J genes are TRBV4-2 and TRBJ1-5, with 7 positions matching TRBD1. Germline trimming cut 2 bases from V and 2 bases from J; bases unmatched to any gene: 6. Per the germline V gene, CDR1 is LGHNA and CDR2 is YNFKEQ. The CDR3 is made up of 16 amino acids.

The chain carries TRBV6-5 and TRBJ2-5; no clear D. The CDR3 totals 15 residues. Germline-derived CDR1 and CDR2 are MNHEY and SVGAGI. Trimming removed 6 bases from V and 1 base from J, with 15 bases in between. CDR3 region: CASSLTQNSQETQYF. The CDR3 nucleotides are TGTGCCAGCAGCCTCACACAGAACTCCCAAGAGACCCAGTACTTC.

DNA for the CDR3: TGCGCCAGCAGCCAAGATTCCCTAGCGGGGGGGCCGAGGGTGGAAGAGACCCAGTACTTC. This gives the protein CASSQDSLAGGPRVEETQYF. This chain links TRBV4-1 with TRBJ2-5; 12 bases are a match to TRBD2. V was pared by 0 bases and J by 3 bases, with 14 bases of the junction left unmatched. CDR3 length: 20 residues. Per germline, CDR1 MGHRA and CDR2 YSYEKL.

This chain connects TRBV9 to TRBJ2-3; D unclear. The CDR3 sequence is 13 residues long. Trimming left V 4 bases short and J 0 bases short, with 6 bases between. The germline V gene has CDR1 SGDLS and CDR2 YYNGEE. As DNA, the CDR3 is TGTGCCAGCAGCTTCCAGAGCACAGATACGCAGTATTTT. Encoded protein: CASSFQSTDTQYF. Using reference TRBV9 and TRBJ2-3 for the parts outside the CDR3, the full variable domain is DSGVTQTPKHLITATGQRVTLRCSPRSGDLSVYWYQQSLDQGLQFLIQYYNGEERAKGNILERFSAQQFPDLHSELNLSSLELGDSALYFCASSFQSTDTQYFGPGTRLTVL.

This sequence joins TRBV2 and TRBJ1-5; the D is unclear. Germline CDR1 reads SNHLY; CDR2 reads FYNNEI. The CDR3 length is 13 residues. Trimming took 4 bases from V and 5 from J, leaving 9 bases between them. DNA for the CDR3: TGTGCCAGCAGTGTAATGGCAGATCAGCCCCAGCATTTT. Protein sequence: CASSVMADQPQHF.

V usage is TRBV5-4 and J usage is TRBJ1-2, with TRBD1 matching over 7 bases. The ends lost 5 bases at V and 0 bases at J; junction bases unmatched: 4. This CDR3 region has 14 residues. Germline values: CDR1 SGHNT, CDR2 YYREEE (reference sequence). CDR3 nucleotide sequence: TGTGCCAGCAGGGTACAGGGGACTAACTATGGCTACACCTTC. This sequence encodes CASRVQGTNYGYTF. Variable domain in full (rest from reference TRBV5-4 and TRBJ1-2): ETGVTQSPTHLIKTRGQQVTLRCSSQSGHNTVSWYQQALGQGPQFIFQYYREEENGRGNFPPRFSGLQFPNYSSELNVNALELDDSALYLCASRVQGTNYGYTFGSGTRLTVV.

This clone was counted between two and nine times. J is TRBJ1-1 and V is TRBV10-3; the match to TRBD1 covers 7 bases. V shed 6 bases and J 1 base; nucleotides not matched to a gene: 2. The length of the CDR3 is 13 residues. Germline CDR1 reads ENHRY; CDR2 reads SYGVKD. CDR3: CAIRGQQNTEAFF. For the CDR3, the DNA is TGTGCCATCAGGGGACAGCAGAACACTGAAGCTTTCTTT.